These T cell receptor beta chains were read from a single sample in a study of shared clonotypes between healthy human individuals. Libraries were prepared by immunoSEQ multiplex PCR; TCRdb keeps only in-frame clonotypes and omits some of them. Among millions of clones listed, about 95% were seen once. Source material: naive CD8+ T cells sorted from blood. The receptor set was obtained from a man aged 18 to 29 in good health. Both conserved end residues are part of each CDR3. A D gene is named only where the DNA matches it firmly. Rows may omit the clone size; those that give it use once, few, many or a size class.

d_call: .; j_call: TRBJ1-1; v_call: TRBV5-5; cdr3_length: 14; clone_size: .; cdr3_aa: CASSLAVGSTEAFF; cdr3_nt: TGTGCCAGCAGCTTGGCAGTAGGGAGCACTGAAGCTTTCTTT
d_call: .; j_call: TRBJ2-5; v_call: TRBV7-9; cdr3_length: 14; clone_size: once; cdr3_aa: CASSQFGSEETQYF; cdr3_nt: TGTGCCAGCAGCCAGTTCGGGAGTGAGGAGACCCAGTACTTC
d_call: .; j_call: TRBJ2-2; v_call: TRBV27; cdr3_length: 14; clone_size: .; cdr3_aa: CASSPTGYTGELFF; cdr3_nt: TGTGCCAGCAGTCCAACAGGTTACACCGGGGAGCTGTTTTTT
d_call: .; j_call: TRBJ2-2; v_call: TRBV29-1; cdr3_length: 15; clone_size: .; cdr3_aa: CSVAGSGTNTGELFF; cdr3_nt: TGCAGCGTTGCTGGATCCGGGACCAACACCGGGGAGCTGTTTTTT
d_call: TRBD1; j_call: TRBJ2-7; v_call: TRBV5-1; cdr3_length: 16; clone_size: .; cdr3_aa: CASSLVPGQGSYEQYF; cdr3_nt: TGCGCCAGCAGCTTGGTACCGGGACAGGGTTCCTACGAGCAGTACTTC
d_call: TRBD1; j_call: TRBJ2-7; v_call: TRBV5-6; cdr3_length: 13; clone_size: few; cdr3_aa: CASSLGTGYEQYF; cdr3_nt: TGTGCCAGCAGCTTGGGGACAGGCTACGAGCAGTACTTC
d_call: TRBD2; j_call: TRBJ2-7; v_call: TRBV14; cdr3_length: 17; clone_size: .; cdr3_aa: CASSQRLGGTSSYEQYF; cdr3_nt: TGTGCCAGCAGCCAACGATTGGGGGGGACGAGCTCCTACGAGCAGTACTTC
d_call: .; j_call: TRBJ2-7; v_call: TRBV4-3; cdr3_length: 15; clone_size: .; cdr3_aa: CASSQEWTASYEQYF; cdr3_nt: TGCGCCAGCAGCCAAGAATGGACGGCTTCCTACGAGCAGTACTTC
d_call: .; j_call: TRBJ1-1; v_call: TRBV10-2; cdr3_length: 11; clone_size: .; cdr3_aa: CASSGAVEAFF; cdr3_nt: TGCGCCAGCAGTGGCGCAGTTGAAGCTTTCTTT
d_call: TRBD1; j_call: TRBJ2-3; v_call: TRBV11-2; cdr3_length: 15; clone_size: .; cdr3_aa: CASRPGTGGPDTQYF; cdr3_nt: TGTGCCAGCAGACCCGGGACAGGGGGCCCAGATACGCAGTATTTT
d_call: .; j_call: TRBJ1-6; v_call: TRBV2; cdr3_length: 16; clone_size: .; cdr3_aa: CASRDSTDVRNSPLHF; cdr3_nt: TGTGCCAGCAGGGACTCAACGGATGTAAGAAATTCACCCCTCCACTTT
d_call: .; j_call: TRBJ1-1; v_call: TRBV28; cdr3_length: 16; clone_size: .; cdr3_aa: CASSLAGEGENTEAFF; cdr3_nt: TGTGCCAGCAGTTTAGCAGGGGAGGGTGAGAACACTGAAGCTTTCTTT
d_call: .; j_call: TRBJ2-5; v_call: TRBV5-4; cdr3_length: 13; clone_size: .; cdr3_aa: CASSLVPGETQYF; cdr3_nt: TGTGCCAGCAGCTTGGTCCCCGGAGAGACCCAGTACTTC
d_call: .; j_call: TRBJ2-7; v_call: TRBV5-8; cdr3_length: 16; clone_size: .; cdr3_aa: CASSLGGGRATYEQYF; cdr3_nt: TGTGCCAGCAGCTTGGGAGGCGGCAGGGCAACCTACGAGCAGTACTTC
d_call: TRBD2; j_call: TRBJ2-3; v_call: TRBV13; cdr3_length: 17; clone_size: .; cdr3_aa: CASSFKASGGVTDTQYF; cdr3_nt: TGTGCCAGCAGCTTTAAGGCTAGCGGGGGAGTCACAGATACGCAGTATTTT
d_call: .; j_call: TRBJ1-4; v_call: TRBV6-5; cdr3_length: 14; clone_size: .; cdr3_aa: CASSYAGMGEKLFF; cdr3_nt: TGTGCCAGCAGTTACGCGGGGATGGGGGAAAAACTGTTTTTT
d_call: TRBD2; j_call: TRBJ2-7; v_call: TRBV27; cdr3_length: 16; clone_size: .; cdr3_aa: CASSLIGTRGTYEQYF; cdr3_nt: TGTGCCAGCAGTTTAATTGGGACTAGGGGAACCTACGAGCAGTACTTC
d_call: .; j_call: TRBJ2-3; v_call: TRBV6-6; cdr3_length: 16; clone_size: .; cdr3_aa: CASSYGLFTNTDTQYF; cdr3_nt: TGTGCCAGCAGTTACGGGTTATTCACGAACACAGATACGCAGTATTTT
d_call: TRBD1; j_call: TRBJ2-1; v_call: TRBV27; cdr3_length: 17; clone_size: .; cdr3_aa: CASSLSPGTGAYNEQFF; cdr3_nt: TGTGCCAGCAGTTTATCCCCCGGGACAGGGGCCTACAATGAGCAGTTCTTC
d_call: .; j_call: TRBJ1-3; v_call: TRBV7-9; cdr3_length: 16; clone_size: .; cdr3_aa: CASSLALGIAGNTIYF; cdr3_nt: TGTGCCAGCAGCTTAGCATTGGGGATCGCTGGAAACACCATATATTTT
d_call: .; j_call: TRBJ2-2; v_call: TRBV7-8; cdr3_length: 14; clone_size: .; cdr3_aa: CASSLQTNTGELFF; cdr3_nt: TGTGCCAGCAGTTTACAGACGAACACCGGGGAGCTGTTTTTT
d_call: TRBD2; j_call: TRBJ2-1; v_call: TRBV4-3; cdr3_length: 16; clone_size: .; cdr3_aa: CASSQDPSGRYNEQFF; cdr3_nt: TGCGCCAGCAGCCAAGATCCTAGCGGGCGATACAATGAGCAGTTCTTC
d_call: TRBD1; j_call: TRBJ2-1; v_call: TRBV19; cdr3_length: 14; clone_size: .; cdr3_aa: CASSRQGAYNEQFF; cdr3_nt: TGTGCCAGTAGTAGACAGGGGGCCTACAATGAGCAGTTCTTC
d_call: .; j_call: TRBJ2-1; v_call: TRBV5-6; cdr3_length: 15; clone_size: .; cdr3_aa: CASSLVGSSYNEQFF; cdr3_nt: TGTGCCAGCAGCTTGGTCGGGAGCTCCTACAATGAGCAGTTCTTC
d_call: .; j_call: TRBJ2-4; v_call: TRBV7-9; cdr3_length: 13; clone_size: .; cdr3_aa: CASSPYSKNIQYF; cdr3_nt: TGTGCCAGCAGCCCTTACTCCAAAAACATTCAGTACTTC
d_call: .; j_call: TRBJ2-4; v_call: TRBV30; cdr3_length: 14; clone_size: .; cdr3_aa: CAWSNKLAKNIQYF; cdr3_nt: TGTGCCTGGAGTAACAAACTAGCCAAAAACATTCAGTACTTC
d_call: .; j_call: TRBJ2-2; v_call: TRBV4-1; cdr3_length: 15; clone_size: .; cdr3_aa: CASSHEGLLGRELFF; cdr3_nt: TGCGCCAGCAGCCACGAGGGACTCCTTGGGCGGGAGCTGTTTTTT
d_call: TRBD1; j_call: TRBJ2-7; v_call: TRBV5-1; cdr3_length: 16; clone_size: .; cdr3_aa: CASSLGRTGGGYEQYF; cdr3_nt: TGCGCCAGCAGCCTGGGCCGGACAGGGGGCGGCTACGAGCAGTACTTC
d_call: .; j_call: TRBJ2-5; v_call: TRBV2; cdr3_length: 15; clone_size: .; cdr3_aa: CASSEWRGPQETQYF; cdr3_nt: TGTGCCAGCAGTGAGTGGCGGGGGCCGCAAGAGACCCAGTACTTC
d_call: .; j_call: TRBJ1-5; v_call: TRBV5-8; cdr3_length: 15; clone_size: .; cdr3_aa: CASSGRDTQQGPQHF; cdr3_nt: TGTGCCAGCAGCGGTCGAGACACCCAGCAAGGGCCCCAGCATTTT
d_call: .; j_call: TRBJ2-7; v_call: TRBV4-1; cdr3_length: 14; clone_size: .; cdr3_aa: CASSPRGGTYEQYF; cdr3_nt: TGCGCCAGCAGCCCCAGAGGGGGGACCTACGAGCAGTACTTC
d_call: TRBD1; j_call: TRBJ2-7; v_call: TRBV5-1; cdr3_length: 14; clone_size: .; cdr3_aa: CASTLGTGNNEQYF; cdr3_nt: TGCGCCAGCACCCTCGGGACAGGGAACAACGAGCAGTACTTC
d_call: TRBD2; j_call: TRBJ2-1; v_call: TRBV27; cdr3_length: 15; clone_size: .; cdr3_aa: CASSLGREGGNEQFF; cdr3_nt: TGTGCCAGCAGTTTGGGTCGGGAGGGGGGCAATGAGCAGTTCTTC
d_call: .; j_call: TRBJ1-1; v_call: TRBV6-6; cdr3_length: 15; clone_size: .; cdr3_aa: CASSYSAQGRPEAFF; cdr3_nt: TGTGCCAGCAGTTACTCGGCTCAGGGAAGACCTGAAGCTTTCTTT
d_call: .; j_call: TRBJ2-7; v_call: TRBV7-9; cdr3_length: 14; clone_size: .; cdr3_aa: CASSPRASSYEQYF; cdr3_nt: TGTGCCAGCAGCCCCCGGGCCAGCTCCTACGAGCAGTACTTC
d_call: .; j_call: TRBJ1-2; v_call: TRBV28; cdr3_length: 14; clone_size: .; cdr3_aa: CASSSRGINYGYTF; cdr3_nt: TGTGCCAGCAGTTCCCGGGGGATCAACTATGGCTACACCTTC